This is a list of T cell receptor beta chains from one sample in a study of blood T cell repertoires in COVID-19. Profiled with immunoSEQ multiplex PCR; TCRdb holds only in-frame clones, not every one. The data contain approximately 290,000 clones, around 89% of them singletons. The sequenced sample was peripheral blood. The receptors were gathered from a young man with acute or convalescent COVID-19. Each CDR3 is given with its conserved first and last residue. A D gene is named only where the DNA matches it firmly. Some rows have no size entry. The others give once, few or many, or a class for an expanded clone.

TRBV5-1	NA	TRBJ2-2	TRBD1	TGCGCCAGCAGCCCTTGGACAGGGGGGTCCGGGGAGCTGTTTTTT	CASSPWTGGSGELFF
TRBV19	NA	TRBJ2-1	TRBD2	TGTGCCAGTAGCCCACCCGGACTAGCGGGGGCCAATGAGCAGTTCTTC	CASSPPGLAGANEQFF
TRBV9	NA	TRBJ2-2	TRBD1	TGTGCCAGCAGCGTTACAGGGGAACCCAACACCGGGGAGCTGTTTTTT	CASSVTGEPNTGELFF
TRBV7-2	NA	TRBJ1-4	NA	TGTGCCAGCAGCGTGCTCCACCGGGGGGCAACTAATGAAAAACTGTTTTTT	CASSVLHRGATNEKLFF
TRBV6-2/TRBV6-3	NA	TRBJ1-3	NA	TGTGCCAGCAGTTACGGGCCTGGAAACACCATATATTTT	CASSYGPGNTIYF
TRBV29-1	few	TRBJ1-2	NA	TGCAGCGTCCAAACAGGAGACTATGGCTACACCTTC	CSVQTGDYGYTF
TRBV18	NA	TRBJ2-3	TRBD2	TGTGCCAGCTCTCGGACTAGCGGGTCCACAGATACGCAGTATTTT	CASSRTSGSTDTQYF
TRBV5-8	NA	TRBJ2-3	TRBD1	TGTGCCAGCAGTCCCGGGACAGGGATCAACACAGATACGCAGTATTTT	CASSPGTGINTDTQYF
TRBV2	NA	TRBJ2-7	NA	TGTGCCAGCAGCGGCCGTGGTCAGGCAAATTACGAGCAGTACTTC	CASSGRGQANYEQYF
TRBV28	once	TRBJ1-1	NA	TGTGCCAGCAGTTTAACAGGGCCACCCACTGAAGCTTTCTTT	CASSLTGPPTEAFF
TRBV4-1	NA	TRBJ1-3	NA	TGCGCCAGCAGCCAAGAGGCGGTCTCTGGAAACACCATATATTTT	CASSQEAVSGNTIYF
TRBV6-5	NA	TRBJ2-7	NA	TGTGCCAGCAGTTACTCGGACTCCCCCCCGCGGGAGCAGTACTTC	CASSYSDSPPREQYF
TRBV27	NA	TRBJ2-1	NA	TGTGCCAGCAGTTTTCGAACTGGCTCCTACAATGAGCAGTTCTTC	CASSFRTGSYNEQFF
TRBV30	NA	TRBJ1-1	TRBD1	TGTGCCTTAAACAGGGGCTACACTGAAGCTTTCTTT	CALNRGYTEAFF
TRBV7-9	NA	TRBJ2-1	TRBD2	TGTGCCAGCAGCTTTACTAGCGGGAGTATCTATGAGCAGTTCTTC	CASSFTSGSIYEQFF
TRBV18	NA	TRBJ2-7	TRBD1	TGTGCCAGCTCATCGGGACAGCGGGAGCAGTACTTC	CASSSGQREQYF
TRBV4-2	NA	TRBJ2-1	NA	TGTGCCAGCAGCCCCCTCGTGGGTAGCCATGAGCAGTTCTTC	CASSPLVGSHEQFF
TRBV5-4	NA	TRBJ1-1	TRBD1	TGTGCCAGCGGGGACAGGTTGAACACTGAAGCTTTCTTT	CASGDRLNTEAFF
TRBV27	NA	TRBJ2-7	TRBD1	TGTGCCAGCAGTCGGACAGGGCCGAGCTCCTACGAGCAGTACTTC	CASSRTGPSSYEQYF
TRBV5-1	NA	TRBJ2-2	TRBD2	TGCGCCAGCAGCTTGGACGGGGGGAACGGGGAGCTGTTTTTT	CASSLDGGNGELFF
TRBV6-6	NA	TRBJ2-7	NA	TGTGCCAGCAGTAATTTCCGACAGGCCTACGAGCAGTACTTC	CASSNFRQAYEQYF
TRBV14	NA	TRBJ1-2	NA	TGTGCCAGCAGCCCGGACAGTGGTGGCTACACCTTC	CASSPDSGGYTF
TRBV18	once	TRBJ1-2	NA	TGTGCCAGCTCATTTGGGGGGGCAACAGGACAACCGCCTTATGGCTACACCTTC	CASSFGGATGQPPYGYTF